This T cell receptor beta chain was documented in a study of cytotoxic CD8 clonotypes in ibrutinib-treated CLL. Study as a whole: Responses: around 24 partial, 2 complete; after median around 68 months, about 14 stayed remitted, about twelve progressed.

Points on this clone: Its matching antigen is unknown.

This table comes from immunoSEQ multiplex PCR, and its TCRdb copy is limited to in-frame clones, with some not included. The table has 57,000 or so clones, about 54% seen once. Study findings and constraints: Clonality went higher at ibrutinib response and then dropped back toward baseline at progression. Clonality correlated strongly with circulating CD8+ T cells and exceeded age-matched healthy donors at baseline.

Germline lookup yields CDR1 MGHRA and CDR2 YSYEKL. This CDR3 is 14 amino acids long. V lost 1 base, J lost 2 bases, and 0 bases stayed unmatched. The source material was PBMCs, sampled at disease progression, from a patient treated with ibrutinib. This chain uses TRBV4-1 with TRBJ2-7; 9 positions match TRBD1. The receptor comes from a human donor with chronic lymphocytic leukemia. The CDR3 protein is CASSQGQGAYEQYF. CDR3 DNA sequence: TGCGCCAGCAGCCAAGGACAGGGGGCCTACGAGCAGTACTTC.